Listed here are 26 T cell receptor beta chains from one sample, sequenced in a study of blood T cell repertoires in COVID-19 (dated by TCRdb to between 2020 and 2021). The library was obtained by the immunoSEQ multiplex PCR assay. Sourced from immuneACCESS, this table was stored by TCRdb with only in-frame sequences that have V and J called. A share of the clones is absent; for the studies checked, an unresolved V gene accounts for under half, and the remainder has no known explanation. This sample gives under 200,000 clones in total; roughly 87% of them show up just once. The top ten clonotypes cover 3% to 4.5% of the sample. The sample taken for sequencing was peripheral blood. These receptors all come from a woman aged 60 to 75 who had recovered from COVID-19.

V and J are TRBV19 and TRBJ1-4; 7 nucleotides agree with TRBD1. Germline CDR1 LNHDA, CDR2 SQIVND (reference sequence). The ends lost 7 bases at V and 5 bases at J; junction bases unmatched: 4. The CDR3 consists of 13 residues. Written as DNA, the CDR3 is TGTGCCAGTATTGGGACAGCCAATGAAAAACTGTTTTTT. Translating gives CASIGTANEKLFF.

V gene TRBV9 combines with J gene TRBJ1-6; no reliable D call. V was pared by 4 bases and J by 3 bases, with 14 bases between. CDR1 and CDR2 from the germline V gene are SGDLS and YYNGEE. The CDR3 spans 16 residues. The CDR3 bases are TGTGCCAGCAGCTCCGCGGGCCGAGTCTATAATTCACCCCTCCACTTT. It yields the protein CASSSAGRVYNSPLHF. Variable domain in full (rest from reference TRBV9 and TRBJ1-6): DSGVTQTPKHLITATGQRVTLRCSPRSGDLSVYWYQQSLDQGLQFLIQYYNGEERAKGNILERFSAQQFPDLHSELNLSSLELGDSALYFCASSSAGRVYNSPLHFGNGTRLTVT.

The chain has TRBV2 and TRBJ1-2, with 12 bases aligning to TRBD1. With 7 bases clipped from V and 7 bases from J, the junction kept 7 bases outside the gene matches. Germline V CDR1 and CDR2: SNHLY, FYNNEI. This CDR3 is 14 amino acids long. In nucleotides, the CDR3 is TGTGCCAGCATTCCGGGACAGGGGGCGTCTGGCTACACCTTC. It translates to CASIPGQGASGYTF.

This clone has only one observation. J is TRBJ1-6 and V is TRBV18, with 7 bases matching TRBD1. CDR1 KGHSH and CDR2 LQKENI come from the germline V gene. J was trimmed by 7 bases and V by 3 bases; bases with no gene match: 9. The CDR3 is 16 amino acids. The CDR3 sequence is CASSPSKGTENSPLHF. The CDR3 DNA is TGTGCCAGCTCACCGTCGAAGGGGACAGAGAATTCACCCCTCCACTTT.

The chain is built from TRBV5-6 and TRBJ1-2; 8 bases are a match to TRBD1. Germline values: CDR1 SGHDT, CDR2 YYEEEE. The CDR3 runs to 18 residues. V lost 6 bases and J lost 1; bases outside the gene matches: 17. The CDR3 DNA is TGTGCCAGCACCCTGCCTGGCAGGGGGCTTGGTGATAACTATGGCTACACCTTC. As protein: CASTLPGRGLGDNYGYTF.

The chain recombines TRBV23-1 with TRBJ1-6; 8 bases are shared with TRBD1. TRBV23-1 is annotated as an ORF whose role is uncertain. V was pared by 0 bases and J by 9 bases, with 16 bases of the junction left unmatched. The CDR3 loop spans 19 amino acids. CDR3 in amino acids: CASSQSWTGRHKGFSPLHF. CDR3 bases: TGCGCCAGCAGTCAATCGTGGACAGGGCGGCATAAGGGTTTTTCACCCCTCCACTTT.

The chain uses TRBV3-1 (or the pseudogene TRBV3-2) and TRBJ2-1, with no clear D. Germline V gene data show CDR1 as LGHDT and CDR2 as YNNKEL (reference sequence). The CDR3 runs to 14 residues. The germline V and J ends were trimmed by 1 base and 4 bases, with 8 bases remaining between them. The CDR3 DNA reads as TGTGCCAGCAGCCAAGCCTTCGGGTACAATGAGCAGTTCTTC. Translated, it gives CASSQAFGYNEQFF.

CDR3 DNA sequence: TGTGCCAGCAGTTCCAACGACAGGTATGATCAGCCCCAGCATTTT. It yields the protein CASSSNDRYDQPQHF. The chain has TRBV6-2 or TRBV6-3 and TRBJ1-5; D is perhaps TRBD1 (6 bases). Trimming left V 4 bases short and J 5 bases short, with 15 bases between. CDR1 is MNHEY and CDR2 is SVGEGT in the germline V gene. The CDR3 runs to 15 residues.

Only one count was recorded for this clone. V usage is TRBV24-1 and J usage is TRBJ2-5; D is ambiguous. The V end was cut by 2 bases, the J end by 1 base, with 4 bases between. Germline loops: CDR1 KGHDR, CDR2 SFDVKD. This CDR3 has 13 amino acids. The CDR3 spells CATSDSSQETQYF. CDR3 nucleotides: TGTGCCACCAGTGATTCGAGCCAAGAGACCCAGTACTTC.

The gene calls are TRBV5-5 and TRBJ1-1; the match to TRBD1 covers 10 bases. CDR1 and CDR2 (germline): SGHKS, YYEKEE (reference sequence). This CDR3 region has 15 residues. After removal of 3 bases from V and 1 base from J, the junction contained 3 bases not matched to a gene. The CDR3 sequence: CASSWGQGTNTEAFF. The CDR3 DNA reads TGTGCCAGCAGCTGGGGACAGGGGACGAACACTGAAGCTTTCTTT. The complete variable domain, with remaining parts taken from reference TRBV5-5 and TRBJ1-1, reads DAGVTQSPTHLIKTRGQQVTLRCSPISGHKSVSWYQQVLGQGPQFIFQYYEKEERGRGNFPDRFSARQFPNYSSELNVNALLLGDSALYLCASSWGQGTNTEAFFGQGTRLTVV.

This chain links TRBV6-5 with TRBJ1-1; TRBD1 might be the D (6 bases). This CDR3 has 14 amino acids. V was clipped by 6 bases and J by 2 bases, with 13 bases between them. Germline V lookup: CDR1 MNHEY, CDR2 SVGAGI. DNA of the CDR3: TGTGCCAGCAGCCGAGAGGGACAAAACACTGAAGCTTTCTTT. The encoded protein is CASSREGQNTEAFF.

The V gene is TRBV5-5, the J gene TRBJ1-6; D is undetermined. The CDR3 covers 15 residues. Germline assignment: CDR1 SGHKS and CDR2 YYEKEE (reference sequence). Between the trimmed V and J ends, which lost 0 bases and 7 bases, there was a span of 11 bases. DNA of the CDR3: TGTGCCAGCAGCTTGGCACCAGGCCAAAATTCACCCCTCCACTTT. Protein: CASSLAPGQNSPLHF.

This clone has just one count. Its ends do not fully match the called genes, so a read error is possible. V is TRBV24-1 and J is TRBJ2-3, with a possible D match to TRBD2 (7 bases). CDR3 length: 13 amino acids. Germline V lookup: CDR1 KGHDR, CDR2 SFDVKD. The CDR3: CATRDRGAGAQYF. In DNA, the CDR3 is TGTGCCACCCGTGATCGGGGGGCCGGTGCGCAGTATTTT.

The V call is TRBV7-9, the J call TRBJ2-3, with TRBD1 as a possible D gene (5 bases). Trimming shortened V by 11 bases and J by 6 bases, and 18 bases separated the two germline ends. Germline V gene sequence: CDR1 SEHNR, CDR2 FQNEAQ (reference sequence). The CDR3 runs 13 residues. CDR3 bases: TGTGCCTTTAAAGTCCTTAGGGGTGATACGCAGTATTTT. This codes for CAFKVLRGDTQYF.

The chain carries TRBV15 and TRBJ1-2, with 8 bases lining up with TRBD1. V shed 0 bases and J 4 bases; nucleotides not matched to a gene: 4. In germline, CDR1 is LNHNV, CDR2 YYDKDF (reference sequence). The CDR3 length is 15 residues. The CDR3 here is CATSRDYDRGYGYTF. The CDR3 region has the DNA TGTGCCACCAGCAGAGATTACGACAGGGGCTATGGCTACACCTTC.

The CDR3 nucleotides read TGTGCCAGCAGCGTAGGCACTAGCGGGGGCTACACAGATACGCAGTATTTT. This gives the protein CASSVGTSGGYTDTQYF. The chain carries TRBV9 and TRBJ2-3; 11 bases align to TRBD2. There are 17 residues in the CDR3. V lost 0 bases, J lost 2 bases, and 5 bases stayed unmatched. Germline V gives CDR1 SGDLS, CDR2 YYNGEE. Combining the CDR3 with reference TRBV9 and TRBJ2-3 gives the whole variable domain DSGVTQTPKHLITATGQRVTLRCSPRSGDLSVYWYQQSLDQGLQFLIQYYNGEERAKGNILERFSAQQFPDLHSELNLSSLELGDSALYFCASSVGTSGGYTDTQYFGPGTRLTVL.

The gene calls are TRBV5-1 and TRBJ1-1; a weak D match, TRBD1 (5 bases). The germline V and J ends were trimmed by 1 base and 2 bases, with 15 bases remaining between them. There are 16 residues in the CDR3. The germline CDR1 and CDR2 sequences are SGHRS and YFSETQ. CDR3: CASSLSPLGQNTEAFF. The CDR3 region has the DNA TGCGCCAGCAGCTTGTCACCCCTTGGACAAAACACTGAAGCTTTCTTT.

The chain combines TRBV7-6 with TRBJ2-2; 7 bases fit TRBD1. The CDR3 runs to 15 residues. The J segment lost 0 bases and the V segment lost 8 bases, leaving 6 bases of the junction unmatched. Germline assignment: CDR1 SGHVS and CDR2 FNYEAQ. CDR3 nucleotide sequence: TGTGCCAGCGGCCGGGACAGATCGAACACCGGGGAGCTGTTTTTT. Translation: CASGRDRSNTGELFF.

This chain connects TRBV11-2 to TRBJ2-1; no definite D call. This CDR3 is built from 14 residues. V was pared by 4 bases and J by 2 bases, with 9 bases between. CDR1 and CDR2 (germline): SGHAT, FQNNGV. The CDR3 sequence: CASSSSPAYNEQFF. CDR3 in DNA: TGTGCCAGCAGCTCTTCCCCCGCCTACAATGAGCAGTTCTTC. Together with reference TRBV11-2 and TRBJ2-1, the CDR3 gives the full variable domain: EAGVAQSPRYKIIEKRQSVAFWCNPISGHATLYWYQQILGQGPKLLIQFQNNGVVDDSQLPKDRFSAERLKGVDSTLKIQPAKLEDSAVYLCASSSSPAYNEQFFGPGTRLTVL.

V and J are TRBV28 and TRBJ2-7; possible D gene TRBD2, 6 bases. V lost 7 bases and J lost 4, with 17 bases in between. The CDR3 is 14 amino acids. Per germline, CDR1 MDHEN and CDR2 SYDVKM. The CDR3 DNA is TGTGCCAGCAAGGAGGGCGCGCTTGTGTACGAGCAGTACTTC. Its translation: CASKEGALVYEQYF.

The rearrangement joins TRBV6-6 to TRBJ1-4, with a possible D match to TRBD1 (6 bases). Germline CDR1 reads MNHNY; CDR2 reads SVGAGI (reference sequence). Trimming removed 4 bases from V and 2 bases from J, with 8 bases in between. This CDR3 comprises 14 residues. DNA for the CDR3: TGTGCCAGCAGTTCAGGGGCTACTAATGAAAAACTGTTTTTT. Translation gives CASSSGATNEKLFF.

CDR3 in DNA: TGCGCCACCGGACAGGGCAATCAGCCCCAGCATTTT. This sequence encodes CATGQGNQPQHF. The chain carries TRBV10-1 and TRBJ1-5; 7 bases agree with TRBD1. This CDR3 contains 12 residues. Germline V gives CDR1 WNHNN, CDR2 SYGVQD (reference sequence). The ends lost 10 bases at V and 2 bases at J; junction bases unmatched: 2.

This clone was seen once. The CDR3 here is CASSQDLRSYEQYF. DNA of the CDR3: TGTGCCAGCAGCCAAGATCTACGGTCCTACGAGCAGTACTTC. The rearrangement uses TRBV3-1 (or the pseudogene TRBV3-2) and TRBJ2-7; D remains unclear. The V end lost 0 bases, the J end lost 1 base, and 7 bases lay between the germline ends. Per germline, CDR1 LGHDT and CDR2 YNNKEL (reference sequence). The CDR3 totals 14 residues.

The genes are TRBV5-1 and TRBJ2-1; D not certain. The ends were cut back, 0 bases at V and 6 bases at J, with 4 bases in the middle. The germline V gene has CDR1 SGHRS and CDR2 YFSETQ. CDR3 size: 12 residues. CDR3 bases: TGCGCCAGCAGCTTGGTCCTCAATGAGCAGTTCTTC. It specifies CASSLVLNEQFF. The whole variable domain, remainder taken from reference TRBV5-1 and TRBJ2-1, is KAGVTQTPRYLIKTRGQQVTLSCSPISGHRSVSWYQQTPGQGLQFLFEYFSETQRNKGNFPGRFSGRQFSNSRSEMNVSTLELGDSALYLCASSLVLNEQFFGPGTRLTVL.

The chain combines TRBV2 with TRBJ2-5, with 7 bases matching TRBD2. The germline V gene has CDR1 SNHLY and CDR2 FYNNEI. This CDR3 contains 14 residues. J lost 4 bases, V lost 6 bases, and 8 bases had no gene match. The CDR3: CASSVRLAAETQYF. CDR3 nucleotide sequence: TGTGCCAGCAGCGTCCGACTAGCCGCAGAGACCCAGTACTTC. The full variable domain, its missing parts supplied by reference TRBV2 and TRBJ2-5, is EPEVTQTPSHQVTQMGQEVILRCVPISNHLYFYWYRQILGQKVEFLVSFYNNEISEKSEIFDDQFSVERPDGSNFTLKIRSTKLEDSAMYFCASSVRLAAETQYFGPGTRLLVL.

The CDR3 nucleotides are TGTGCCAGCAGCCAAGTGACTAGCGGGGGGTCTCACAATGAGCAGTTCTTC. Residues: CASSQVTSGGSHNEQFF. The chain uses TRBV3-1 (or the pseudogene TRBV3-2) and TRBJ2-1, with 13 bases that match TRBD2. This CDR3 spans 17 amino acids. V shed 1 base, J shed 5 bases, and the junction held 5 bases outside the gene matches. Per germline, CDR1 LGHDT and CDR2 YNNKEL (reference sequence).